A single sample gave rise to the 16 T cell receptor beta chains below, sequenced in a study of HIV-infected patients and healthy controls. Around 450 ng RNA was reverse transcribed with alpha and beta constant-region primers. Separate chain-specific third strand synthesis with multiplexing indices produced the alpha and beta libraries. One entry per CDR3 protein, called by TCRdb with MiXCR from the 5' RACE reads. Here the sample spans 12,000 to 15,000 distinct CDR3 sequences, 9% to 10% being singletons. The repertoire came from unfractionated whole blood and reflected all unsorted peripheral T cells. The sequenced sample consisted of blood. These receptors all stem from an adult in good health.

This clonotype has just a few counts. The chain is built from TRBV27 and TRBJ1-1, with 10 nucleotides matching TRBD1. The V and J ends lost 8 bases and 5 bases, in that order; junction bases with no gene match: 8. Germline V gives CDR1 MNHEY, CDR2 SMNVEV (reference sequence). The CDR3 sequence is 14 residues long. CDR3 amino acids: CASARDRGWTEAFF. The CDR3 DNA is TGTGCCAGCGCTCGGGACAGGGGATGGACTGAAGCTTTCTTT.

This clonotype appeared many times. This sequence joins TRBV27 and TRBJ1-1, with D maybe TRBD1 (5 bases). CDR1 and CDR2 from the germline V gene are MNHEY and SMNVEV (reference sequence). Trimming left V 5 bases short and J 4 bases short, with 11 bases between. The CDR3 sequence is 13 residues long. The CDR3 DNA reads as TGTGCCAGCAGTACAACTGGGGGCACTGAAGCTTTCTTT. Protein sequence: CASSTTGGTEAFF.

This clonotype was observed a few times. The gene calls are TRBV9 and TRBJ1-1; D call uncertain. Germline V gene data show CDR1 as SGDLS and CDR2 as YYNGEE. This CDR3 has 13 residues. The V gene lost 0 bases and the J gene lost 4 bases, with 7 bases spanning the gap. The CDR3 region is CASSVARGTEAFF. The CDR3 nucleotides read TGTGCCAGCAGCGTAGCCCGGGGCACTGAAGCTTTCTTT.

This clonotype was counted between two and nine times. The CDR3 DNA reads as TGCGCCAGCAGCCCGGGGACAGGAGGTGGACGCAATCAGCCCCAGCATTTT. As protein: CASSPGTGGGRNQPQHF. This chain joins TRBV5-1 and TRBJ1-5; 8 bases align to TRBD1. Per germline, CDR1 SGHRS and CDR2 YFSETQ. This CDR3 has 17 amino acids. The ends lost 4 bases at V and 2 bases at J; junction bases unmatched: 11.

This clonotype was seen many times. The V call is TRBV2, the J call TRBJ2-5, with no clear D. V was pared by 4 bases and J by 0 bases, with 12 bases between. Germline assignment: CDR1 SNHLY and CDR2 FYNNEI. There are 15 residues in the CDR3. The CDR3: CASSADGTYQETQYF. CDR3 DNA: TGTGCCAGCAGTGCGGATGGAACGTACCAAGAGACCCAGTACTTC.

The sample holds many counts of this clonotype. The chain recombines TRBV6-2 or TRBV6-3 with TRBJ2-2; 7 nucleotides agree with TRBD1. This CDR3 spans 14 amino acids. The ends lost 6 bases at V and 7 bases at J; junction bases unmatched: 8. Germline CDR1 is MNHEY and CDR2 is SVGEGT. The CDR3 nucleotides read TGTGCCAGCAGCCAACTGGGACAGATCGGGGAGCTGTTTTTT. This sequence encodes CASSQLGQIGELFF.

This clonotype is classed as medium-sized. The chain joins TRBV24-1 to TRBJ2-7; D is uncertain. Trimming removed 4 bases at V and 6 bases at J, with 9 bases between. The germline CDR1 and CDR2 sequences are KGHDR and SFDVKD. The CDR3 length is 12 residues. CDR3 nucleotides: TGTGCCACCAGTGAGGGCCCCAGCGAGCAGTACTTC. Amino acid sequence: CATSEGPSEQYF.

This clonotype was observed a handful of times. The chain links TRBV4-3 to TRBJ2-1, with TRBD1 matching over 10 bases. Losses at the gene ends were 1 base for V and 4 bases for J; bases not matched to a gene: 4. CDR1 LGHNA and CDR2 YSLEER come from the germline V gene. CDR3 length: 16 amino acids. CDR3: CASSQGQGQGYNEQFF. CDR3 nucleotide sequence: TGCGCCAGCAGCCAAGGCCAGGGACAGGGGTACAATGAGCAGTTCTTC.

This clonotype was seen a handful of times. The genes are TRBV9 and TRBJ2-1; TRBD1 might be the D (5 bases). This CDR3 has 15 residues. V was trimmed by 3 bases and J by 3 bases, leaving 13 bases between them. Germline CDR1 is SGDLS and CDR2 is YYNGEE. The CDR3 DNA follows: TGTGCCAGCAGCGCCCAGAACCAGGGCTACAATGAGCAGTTCTTC. Amino acid sequence: CASSAQNQGYNEQFF.

The table lists this clonotype with many counts. The V gene is TRBV12-3 or TRBV12-4, the J gene TRBJ2-4; TRBD1 matches 9 bases. The CDR3 runs to 19 residues. The trim removed 1 base at V and 3 bases at J, leaving 13 bases unmatched. The CDR3 DNA reads as TGTGCCAGCAGTTTAGAGTACGGACAGGGGCCCCGTAGCAAAAACATTCAGTACTTC. It is translated as CASSLEYGQGPRSKNIQYF.

This chain joins TRBV20-1 and TRBJ2-1; D possibly corresponds to TRBD2 (6 bases). The V and J ends lost 4 bases and 3 bases respectively, with 10 bases between them. CDR1 DFQATT and CDR2 SNEGSKA come from the germline V gene (reference sequence). The CDR3 loop spans 13 amino acids. The CDR3 DNA sequence: TGCAGTGCTATCGGGGAGGACTACAATGAGCAGTTCTTC. As protein: CSAIGEDYNEQFF.

This clonotype qualifies as medium-sized. The chain couples TRBV5-8 to TRBJ2-7; 7 bases are shared with TRBD1. J gave up 4 bases and V 3 bases, and 7 bases lay outside the gene matches. The CDR3 loop spans 14 amino acids. Germline CDR1 and CDR2: SGHTS and YDEGEE. The CDR3 region is CASSSIEGAYEQYF. The CDR3 DNA follows: TGTGCCAGCAGCTCCATCGAGGGGGCATACGAGCAGTACTTC.

This clonotype was detected ten times or more. J is TRBJ2-3 and V is TRBV12-3 or TRBV12-4; D not resolved. Trimming left V 9 bases short and J 4 bases short, with 14 bases between. The CDR3 contains 13 residues. CDR3 region: CASAVDRSDTQYF. CDR3 nucleotides: TGTGCCAGTGCGGTGGATAGATCAGATACGCAGTATTTT.

This clonotype has at least ten counts. The chain joins TRBV6-6 to TRBJ1-6, with D perhaps TRBD1 (6 bases). Trimming removed 6 bases from V and 0 bases from J, with 12 bases in between. The germline V gene has CDR1 MNHNY and CDR2 SVGAGI (reference sequence). The CDR3 is 16 amino acids. Here the CDR3 DNA reads TGTGCCAGCAGCCCCGGACAGAGCTCCTATAATTCACCCCTCCACTTT. It translates to CASSPGQSSYNSPLHF.

This clonotype came up many times. The chain recombines TRBV15 with TRBJ2-7; 8 nucleotides agree with TRBD1. V dropped 2 bases and J dropped 2; count of bases not matched to a gene: 8. Germline V gene lookup returns CDR1 LNHNV and CDR2 YYDKDF (reference sequence). CDR3 size: 16 residues. DNA of the CDR3: TGTGCCACCAGCAGACTGAACAGGGGGGCTACCTACGAGCAGTACTTC. Its translation: CATSRLNRGATYEQYF.

This clonotype was picked up many times. The chain has TRBV7-2 and TRBJ2-5, with TRBD2 identical over 12 bases. The ends lost 1 base at V and 2 bases at J; junction bases unmatched: 11. The CDR3 runs to 19 residues. Germline CDR1 reads SGHTA; CDR2 reads FQGNSA. For the CDR3, the DNA is TGTGCCAGCAGCTTAGTTCCGACTAGCGGGAGTAGGGCACAAGAGACCCAGTACTTC. It translates to CASSLVPTSGSRAQETQYF.